This T cell receptor beta chain is drawn from a study of glioma-infiltrating T cells after dendritic cell vaccination. TCRdb's copy holds only in-frame clones and misses some; the assay was immunoSEQ multiplex PCR. The table lists fewer than 100,000 clones, over 75% of them singletons. The CDR3 contains 15 residues. Germline CDR1 is MNHEY and CDR2 is SMNVEV (reference sequence). Unmatched junction bases numbered 8, after V lost 4 bases and J lost 3 bases. The sample consisted of blood, taken before dendritic cell vaccination. The receptor comes from a human donor with glioblastoma. V gene TRBV27 combines with J gene TRBJ2-7; 8 bases agree with TRBD2. The CDR3 region is CASSSPSSGSYEQYF. As DNA, the CDR3 is TGTGCCAGCAGTTCCCCCTCCAGCGGGAGCTACGAGCAGTACTTC.